A single T cell receptor beta chain is shown here with its context. Its target antigen remains unknown. The sample holds no much larger clone one base away, and base qualities are not on file. The library was built by means of PCR. TCRdb names Illumina HiSeq 2500 as the instrument used. To reduce PCR and sequencing biases, unique molecular identifiers were built into the TCR beta cDNA libraries. Some 500,000 cDNA molecules were obtained for every 1 to 10 million input T cells, so each molecule roughly corresponded to one T cell. The patient libraries were prepared and sequenced with the same protocol used for the earlier healthy control dataset. Samples belonging to the same batch were prepared together, multiplexed and sequenced on a shared HiSeq lane. On the study's bioinformatics: MIGEC was used to process the raw barcoded reads, and molecular identifier groups with only a single read were discarded before consensus assembly and CDR3 extraction. VDJtools was used for post-analysis of the clonotype tables, and diversity was normalized by down-sampling every dataset to the size of the smallest sample. Repertoire overlap clustering matched CDR3 amino acid but not nucleotide sequences to correct batch-related cross-sample contamination. TCRdb reran the public reads through fastp at Q25 and MiXCR, keeping productive beta chains. Rows with one shared CDR3 protein collapse into an entry with the most common genes and DNA. TCRdb, not the original authors, processed these V and J calls. In this sample the table shows some 690,000 distinct CDR3 sequences, 55% to 60% of which occur a single time. Approximately 11% of the sample is in the top ten clones.

TCR beta repertoires were profiled from peripheral blood of roughly 13 young patients with multiple sclerosis to demonstrate the VDJtools post-analysis software. The multiple sclerosis patients were children and adolescents between 6 and 15 years of age. This record belongs to a study of post-analysis software for immune sequencing data (dated by TCRdb to between 2015 and 2017). General notes on the study: The recorded disease courses included relapsing-remitting, secondary progressive and progressive-relapsing multiple sclerosis, and some patients had no subtype annotation. The multiple sclerosis patient repertoires were compared with more than 9 previously published healthy control repertoires from donors aged roughly 6 to 25 years. A subset of samples was prepared in parallel using single-end sample barcoding, then pooled and co-amplified after Illumina adapter ligation. General study outcomes and caveats: Significantly lower normalized Chao1 diversity was found in multiple sclerosis patients than in controls, suggesting substantial peripheral T-cell clonal expansion. The control group was slightly older than the multiple sclerosis patient group. When samples were clustered directly using the F measure, samples prepared in the same batch co-clustered strongly, which prompted a batch-effect correction.

The sequenced sample consisted of blood. This clonotype was obtained from a girl aged 2 to 10 with multiple sclerosis.

The DNA reads TGCAGTGCTCGACAGGGCCTGGACTATGGCTACACCTTC. Translated, it reads CSARQGLDYGYTF. The rearranged chain carries TRBV20-1 and TRBJ1-2, with 7 bases aligning to TRBD1. Trimmed from V: 5 bases; trimmed from J: 3 bases; junction bases lacking a gene match: 6. The CDR3 runs 13 residues from the cysteine to the phenylalanine. The sequence is cut down to CDR3 DNA, 39 bases in frame from base 1. For CDR1 and CDR2, the germline V gene (reference sequence) lists DFQATT and SNEGSKA.